Sequencing of this T cell receptor (beta chain) was carried out in a study of blood T cell repertoires in COVID-19 (dated by TCRdb to the early 2020s). Broadly, across the study: Samples covering the acute and convalescent phases of COVID-19 were provided by collaborators in the United States, Italy and Spain. The prospective study material was composed of cDNA or gDNA derived from T cells, B-cell-depleted T cells, or PBMCs. Deeply sampled blood TCRbeta repertoires from subjects exposed to, actively infected with, or recovered from COVID-19 were included in the dataset. The repertoires were made available in a free public database intended to serve as a resource for research on the immune response to SARS-CoV-2. Samples were obtained from the ongoing ImmuneRACE study (first 160 participants) and from over a thousand subjects provided by 6 global collaborators. Sample metadata almost always included a de-identified subject ID, COVID-19 status, age in years and sex. Where available, HLA class I and class II types were obtained from metadata supplied by the sample provider rather than from assay-based typing. What the authors observed across the whole study: Clinical and demographic metadata were provided uncurated, with the amount varying by source and participant.

One collaborating source in Seattle enrolled patients during active infection and followed them longitudinally through the course of disease. Collaborating institutions collected whole blood in K2EDTA tubes following their own protocols. Collaborator samples were shipped for TCRbeta analysis as frozen whole blood, isolated PBMCs, or DNA extracted from either sample type. The germline V gene (reference sequence) supplies CDR1 LGHDT and CDR2 YNNKEL. The CDR3 contains 16 residues, cysteine and phenylalanine counted. The sequence is cut down to CDR3 DNA, 48 bases in frame from base 1. V is cut by 6 bases and J by 0 bases, and the space between the germline ends is 15 bases. On this clone itself: It has no known antigen specificity. The record has no base qualities; no much larger clone is one base away.

TCRbeta CDR3 regions were amplified from genomic DNA by means of the immunoSEQ Assay, a bias-controlled multiplex PCR. The paper's data handling went like this. Within the assay, amplification of reference gene primers was used to estimate how many nucleated cells each sample contained. Sequence reads were collapsed and filtered to measure the absolute abundance of every unique TCRbeta CDR3 rearrangement. Productive Simpson clonality was computed per sample as the square root of Simpson's diversity index over productive rearrangements. TCRdb mirrors the immuneACCESS table, restricted to in-frame sequences. Some clones are absent from its copies; in checked studies, under half trace to an unresolved V gene, and the reason for the others is unknown. That table gives V, J and clone size, and the DNA gave D and trimming. This sample lists about 64,000 clones; 88% were detected once. The ten biggest clones cover approximately 45% of the sample.

The chain is made from TRBV3-1 (or the pseudogene TRBV3-2) and TRBJ2-1; the D gene remains uncertain. What was sequenced was peripheral blood. The TCR comes from a woman aged 55-69 years with COVID-19, enrolled during active disease. The DNA sequence is given as TGTGCCAGCAGTCCGTCGTCCCCGAGCTCCTACAATGAGCAGTTCTTC. Translated, it reads CASSPSSPSSYNEQFF.